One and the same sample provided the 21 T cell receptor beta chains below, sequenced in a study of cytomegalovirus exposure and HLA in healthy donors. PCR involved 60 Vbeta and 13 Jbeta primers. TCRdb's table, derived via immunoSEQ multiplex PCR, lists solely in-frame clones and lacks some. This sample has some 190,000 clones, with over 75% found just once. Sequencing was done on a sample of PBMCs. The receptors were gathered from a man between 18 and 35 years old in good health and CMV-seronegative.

CDR3 in DNA: TGTGCCAGCAGCCCGGGAGGGGGACTAGCCAAAAACATTCAGTACTTC. This codes for CASSPGGGLAKNIQYF. The chain recombines TRBV5-4 with TRBJ2-4; 8 nucleotides agree with TRBD2. V lost 4 bases, J lost 0 bases, and 6 bases stayed unmatched. This CDR3 contains 16 residues. From germline, CDR1 is SGHNT and CDR2 YYREEE (reference sequence).

This chain's CDR3 is CASSLQGLVSGNTIYF. The CDR3 region has the DNA TGTGCCAGCAGCTTGCAGGGGTTGGTTTCGGGAAACACCATATATTTT. The gene calls are TRBV5-4 and TRBJ1-3; D perhaps matches TRBD1 (6 bases). The CDR3 totals 16 residues. Germline V lookup: CDR1 SGHNT, CDR2 YYREEE (reference sequence). V lost 1 base to trimming and J lost 4 bases, with 15 bases between them.

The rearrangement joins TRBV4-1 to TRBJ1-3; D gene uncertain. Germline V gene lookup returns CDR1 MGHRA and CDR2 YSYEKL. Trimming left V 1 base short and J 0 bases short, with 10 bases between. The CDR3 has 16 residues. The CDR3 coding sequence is TGCGCCAGCAGCCAAGTCTCAGGCCCCTCTGGAAACACCATATATTTT. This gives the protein CASSQVSGPSGNTIYF.

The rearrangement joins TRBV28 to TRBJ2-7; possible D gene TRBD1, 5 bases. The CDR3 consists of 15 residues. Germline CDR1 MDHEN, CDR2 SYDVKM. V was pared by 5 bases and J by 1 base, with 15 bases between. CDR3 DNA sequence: TGTGCCAGCAGTCCCCAGGGTATCCCTTCCTACGAGCAGTACTTC. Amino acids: CASSPQGIPSYEQYF.

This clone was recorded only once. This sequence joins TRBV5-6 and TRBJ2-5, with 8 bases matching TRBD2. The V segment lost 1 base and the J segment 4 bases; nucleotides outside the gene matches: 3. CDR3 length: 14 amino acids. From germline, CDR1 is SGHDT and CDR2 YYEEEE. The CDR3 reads CASSLRTSRETQYF. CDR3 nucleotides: TGTGCCAGCAGCTTGAGGACTAGCCGAGAGACCCAGTACTTC.

CDR3 in amino acids: CASSSTVQETQYF. Here the CDR3 DNA reads TGTGCCAGCAGCTCGACAGTCCAAGAGACCCAGTACTTC. The rearrangement joins TRBV5-6 to TRBJ2-5; D possibly corresponds to TRBD1 (5 bases). The length of the CDR3 is 13 residues. V dropped 3 bases and J dropped 1 base, with 7 bases sitting between them. The V gene's germline CDR1 is SGHDT and CDR2 YYEEEE. The whole variable domain, filled in from reference TRBV5-6 and TRBJ2-5, reads DAGVTQSPTHLIKTRGQQVTLRCSPKSGHDTVSWYQQALGQGPQFIFQYYEEEERQRGNFPDRFSGHQFPNYSSELNVNALLLGDSALYLCASSSTVQETQYFGPGTRLLVL.

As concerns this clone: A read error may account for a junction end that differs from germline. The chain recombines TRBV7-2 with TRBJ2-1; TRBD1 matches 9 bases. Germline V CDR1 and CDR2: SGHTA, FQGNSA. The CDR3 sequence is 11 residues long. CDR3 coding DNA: TGCGGGACAGGGCGCTACAATGAGCAGTTCTTC. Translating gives CGTGRYNEQFF.

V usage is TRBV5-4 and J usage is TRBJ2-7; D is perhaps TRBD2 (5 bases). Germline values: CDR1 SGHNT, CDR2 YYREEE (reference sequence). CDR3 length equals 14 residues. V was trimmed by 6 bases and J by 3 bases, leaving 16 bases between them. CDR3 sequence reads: CASNPTGIIYEQYF. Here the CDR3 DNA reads TGTGCCAGCAACCCTACCGGGATAATCTACGAGCAGTACTTC.

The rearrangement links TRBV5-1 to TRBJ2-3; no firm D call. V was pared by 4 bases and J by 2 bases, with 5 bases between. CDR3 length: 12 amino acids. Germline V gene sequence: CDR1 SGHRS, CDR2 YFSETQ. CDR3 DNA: TGCGCCAGCAGCCAATCCACAGATACGCAGTATTTT. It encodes CASSQSTDTQYF.

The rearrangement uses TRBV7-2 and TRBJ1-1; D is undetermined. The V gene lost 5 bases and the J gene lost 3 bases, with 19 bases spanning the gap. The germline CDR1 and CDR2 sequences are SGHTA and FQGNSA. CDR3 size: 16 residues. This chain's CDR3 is CASSPPNARQYTEAFF. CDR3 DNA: TGTGCCAGCAGCCCACCAAACGCCAGACAATACACTGAAGCTTTCTTT.

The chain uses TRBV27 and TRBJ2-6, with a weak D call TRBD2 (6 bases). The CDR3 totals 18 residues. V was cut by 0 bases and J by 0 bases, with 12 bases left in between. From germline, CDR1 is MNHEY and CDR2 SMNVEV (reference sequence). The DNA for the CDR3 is TGTGCCAGCAGTTTATCGAGTCTCGGGGGCTCTGGGGCCAACGTCCTGACTTTC. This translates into CASSLSSLGGSGANVLTF.

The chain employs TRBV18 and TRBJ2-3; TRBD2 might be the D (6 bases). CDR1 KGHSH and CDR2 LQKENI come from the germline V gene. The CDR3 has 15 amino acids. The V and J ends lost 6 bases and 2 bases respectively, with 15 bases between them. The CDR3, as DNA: TGTGCCAGCTCCCTCGGGACGGGGGACACAGATACGCAGTATTTT. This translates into CASSLGTGDTDTQYF.

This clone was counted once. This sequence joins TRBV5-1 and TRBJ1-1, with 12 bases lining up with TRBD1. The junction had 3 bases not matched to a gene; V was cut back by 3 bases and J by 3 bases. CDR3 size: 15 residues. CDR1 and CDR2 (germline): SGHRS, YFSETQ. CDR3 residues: CASSSGQGAYTEAFF. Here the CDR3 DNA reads TGCGCCAGCAGCTCGGGACAGGGGGCTTACACTGAAGCTTTCTTT.

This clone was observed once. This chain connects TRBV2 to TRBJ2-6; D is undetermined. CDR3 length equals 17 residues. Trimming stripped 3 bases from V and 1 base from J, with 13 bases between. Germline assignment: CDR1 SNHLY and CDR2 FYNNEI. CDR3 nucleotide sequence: TGTGCCAGCAGTGATCACAATCAGGAATCTGGGGCCAACGTCCTGACTTTC. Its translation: CASSDHNQESGANVLTF. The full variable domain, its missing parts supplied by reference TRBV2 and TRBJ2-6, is EPEVTQTPSHQVTQMGQEVILRCVPISNHLYFYWYRQILGQKVEFLVSFYNNEISEKSEIFDDQFSVERPDGSNFTLKIRSTKLEDSAMYFCASSDHNQESGANVLTFGAGSRLTVL.

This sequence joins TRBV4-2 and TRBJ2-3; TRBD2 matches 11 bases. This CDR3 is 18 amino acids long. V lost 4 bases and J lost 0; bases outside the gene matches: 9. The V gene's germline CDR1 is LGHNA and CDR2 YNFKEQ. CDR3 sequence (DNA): TGTGCCAGCAGCCCCGGGACTAGCGGTTACTCCAGCACAGATACGCAGTATTTT. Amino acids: CASSPGTSGYSSTDTQYF.

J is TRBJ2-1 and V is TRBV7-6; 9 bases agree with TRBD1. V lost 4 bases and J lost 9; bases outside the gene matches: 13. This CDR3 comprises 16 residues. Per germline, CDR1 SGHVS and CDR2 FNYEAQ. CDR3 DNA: TGTGCCAGCAGCTCCTTTCCCGGGACAGGGACCCGTGAGCAGTTCTTC. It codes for CASSSFPGTGTREQFF.

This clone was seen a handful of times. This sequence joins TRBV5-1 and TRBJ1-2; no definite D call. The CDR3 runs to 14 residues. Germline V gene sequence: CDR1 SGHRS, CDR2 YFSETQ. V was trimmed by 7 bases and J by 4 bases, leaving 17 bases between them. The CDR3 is CASRAGPEGYGYTF. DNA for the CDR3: TGCGCCAGCCGGGCGGGCCCGGAGGGCTATGGCTACACCTTC.

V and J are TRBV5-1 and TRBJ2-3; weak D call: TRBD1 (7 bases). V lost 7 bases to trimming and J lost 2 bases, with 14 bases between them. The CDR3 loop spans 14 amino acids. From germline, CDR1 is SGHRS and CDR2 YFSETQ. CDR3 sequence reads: CASEAGQPTDTQYF. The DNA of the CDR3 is TGCGCCAGCGAGGCGGGACAGCCCACAGATACGCAGTATTTT.

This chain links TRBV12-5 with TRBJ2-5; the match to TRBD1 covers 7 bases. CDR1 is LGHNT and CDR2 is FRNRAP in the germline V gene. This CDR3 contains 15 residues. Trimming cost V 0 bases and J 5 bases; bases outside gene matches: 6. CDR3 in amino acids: CASGLVHGRGETQYF. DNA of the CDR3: TGTGCTAGTGGTTTGGTACACGGCAGGGGGGAGACCCAGTACTTC.

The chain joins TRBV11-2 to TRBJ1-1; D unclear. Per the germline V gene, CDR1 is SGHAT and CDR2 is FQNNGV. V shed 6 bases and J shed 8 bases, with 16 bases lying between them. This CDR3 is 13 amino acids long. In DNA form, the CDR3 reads TGTGCCAGCAGAGTAGGGAGTTCCAGCGAAGCTTTCTTT. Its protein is CASRVGSSSEAFF.

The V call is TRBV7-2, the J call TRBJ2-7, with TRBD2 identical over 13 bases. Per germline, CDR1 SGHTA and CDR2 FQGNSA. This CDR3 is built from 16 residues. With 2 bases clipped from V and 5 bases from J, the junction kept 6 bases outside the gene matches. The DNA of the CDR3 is TGTGCCAGCAGCTTACCCGGACTAGCGGGAGCACACGAGCAGTACTTC. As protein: CASSLPGLAGAHEQYF. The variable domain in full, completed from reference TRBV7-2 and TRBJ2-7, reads GAGVSQSPSNKVTEKGKDVELRCDPISGHTALYWYRQSLGQGLEFLIYFQGNSAPDKSGLPSDRFSAERTGGSVSTLTIQRTQQEDSAVYLCASSLPGLAGAHEQYFGPGTRLTVT.